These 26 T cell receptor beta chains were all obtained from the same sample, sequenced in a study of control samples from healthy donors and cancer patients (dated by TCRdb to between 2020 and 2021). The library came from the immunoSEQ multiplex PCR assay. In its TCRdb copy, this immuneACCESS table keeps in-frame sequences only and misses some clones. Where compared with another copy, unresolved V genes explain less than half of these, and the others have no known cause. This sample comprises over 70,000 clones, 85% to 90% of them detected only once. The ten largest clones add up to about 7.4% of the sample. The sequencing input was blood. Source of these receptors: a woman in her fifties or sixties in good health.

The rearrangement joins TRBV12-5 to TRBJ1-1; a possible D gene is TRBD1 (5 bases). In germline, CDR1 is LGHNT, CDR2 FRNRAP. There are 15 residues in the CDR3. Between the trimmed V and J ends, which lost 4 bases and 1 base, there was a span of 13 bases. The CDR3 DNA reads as TGTGCTAGTGGTTGGATGACAGCGCAGAACACTGAAGCTTTCTTT. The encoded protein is CASGWMTAQNTEAFF.

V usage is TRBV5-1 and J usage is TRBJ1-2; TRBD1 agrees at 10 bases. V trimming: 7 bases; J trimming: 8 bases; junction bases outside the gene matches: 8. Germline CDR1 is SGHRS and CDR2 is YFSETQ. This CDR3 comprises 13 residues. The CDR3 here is CASGPGTGDGYTF. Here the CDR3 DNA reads TGCGCCAGCGGACCCGGGACAGGGGACGGCTACACCTTC.

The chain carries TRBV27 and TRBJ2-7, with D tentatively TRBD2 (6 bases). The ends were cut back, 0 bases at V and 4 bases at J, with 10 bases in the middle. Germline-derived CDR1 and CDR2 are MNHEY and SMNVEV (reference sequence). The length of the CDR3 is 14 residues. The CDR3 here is CASSLSVGGYEQYF. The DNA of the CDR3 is TGTGCCAGCAGTTTATCAGTGGGGGGTTACGAGCAGTACTTC.

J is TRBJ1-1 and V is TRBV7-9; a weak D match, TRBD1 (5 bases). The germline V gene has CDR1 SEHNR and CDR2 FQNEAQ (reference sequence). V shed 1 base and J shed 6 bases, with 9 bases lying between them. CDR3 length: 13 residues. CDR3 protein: CASSLGQYSEAFF. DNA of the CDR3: TGTGCCAGCAGCTTAGGACAGTACTCTGAAGCTTTCTTT. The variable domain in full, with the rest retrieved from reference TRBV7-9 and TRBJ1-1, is DTGVSQNPRHKITKRGQNVTFRCDPISEHNRLYWYRQTLGQGPEFLTYFQNEAQLEKSRLLSDRFSAERPKGSFSTLEIQRTEQGDSAMYLCASSLGQYSEAFFGQGTRLTVV.

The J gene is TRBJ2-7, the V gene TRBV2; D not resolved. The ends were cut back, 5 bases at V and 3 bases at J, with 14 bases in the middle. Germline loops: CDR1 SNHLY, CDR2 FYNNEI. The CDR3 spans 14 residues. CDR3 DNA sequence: TGTGCCAGCAGTTACGAATTACTGGTCTACGAGCAGTACTTC. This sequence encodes CASSYELLVYEQYF.

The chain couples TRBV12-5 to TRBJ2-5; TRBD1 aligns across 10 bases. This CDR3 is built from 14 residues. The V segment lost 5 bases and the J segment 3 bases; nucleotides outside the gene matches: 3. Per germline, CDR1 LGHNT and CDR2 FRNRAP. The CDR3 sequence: CASGSGTGEETQYF. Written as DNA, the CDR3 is TGTGCTAGTGGTAGCGGGACAGGGGAAGAGACCCAGTACTTC.

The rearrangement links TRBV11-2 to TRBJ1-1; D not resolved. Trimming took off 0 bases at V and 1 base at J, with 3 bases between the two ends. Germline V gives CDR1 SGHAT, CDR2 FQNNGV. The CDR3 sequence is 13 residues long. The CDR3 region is CASSLDQNTEAFF. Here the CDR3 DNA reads TGTGCCAGCAGCTTAGACCAGAACACTGAAGCTTTCTTT.

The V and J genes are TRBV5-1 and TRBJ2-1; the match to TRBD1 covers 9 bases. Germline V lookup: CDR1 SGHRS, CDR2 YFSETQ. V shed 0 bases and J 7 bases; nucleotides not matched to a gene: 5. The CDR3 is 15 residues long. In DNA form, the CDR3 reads TGCGCCAGCAGCTTGGGGTGGACAGGGGTGAATGAGCAGTTCTTC. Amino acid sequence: CASSLGWTGVNEQFF.

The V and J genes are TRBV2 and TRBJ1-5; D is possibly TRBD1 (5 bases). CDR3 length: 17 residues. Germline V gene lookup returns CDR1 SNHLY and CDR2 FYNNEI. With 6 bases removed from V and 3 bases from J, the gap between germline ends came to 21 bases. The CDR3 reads CASRGSRGAQYNQPQHF. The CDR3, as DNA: TGTGCCAGCAGGGGGTCTCGAGGGGCCCAATACAATCAGCCCCAGCATTTT. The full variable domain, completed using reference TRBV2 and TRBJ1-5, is EPEVTQTPSHQVTQMGQEVILRCVPISNHLYFYWYRQILGQKVEFLVSFYNNEISEKSEIFDDQFSVERPDGSNFTLKIRSTKLEDSAMYFCASRGSRGAQYNQPQHFGDGTRLSIL.

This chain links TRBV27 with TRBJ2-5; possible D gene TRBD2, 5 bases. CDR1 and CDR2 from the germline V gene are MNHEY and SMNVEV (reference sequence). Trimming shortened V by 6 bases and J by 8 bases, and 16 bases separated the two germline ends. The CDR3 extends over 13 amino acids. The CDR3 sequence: CASSRGRGYTQYF. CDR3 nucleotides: TGTGCCAGCAGCCGCGGACGGGGTTACACCCAGTACTTC.

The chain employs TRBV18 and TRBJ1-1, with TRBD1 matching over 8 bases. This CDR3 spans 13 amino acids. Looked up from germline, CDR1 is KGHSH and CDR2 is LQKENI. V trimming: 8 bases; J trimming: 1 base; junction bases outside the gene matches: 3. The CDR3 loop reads CASTGTGNTEAFF. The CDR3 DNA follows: TGTGCCAGCACCGGGACAGGGAACACTGAAGCTTTCTTT. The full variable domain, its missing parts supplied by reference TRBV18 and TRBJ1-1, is NAGVMQNPRHLVRRRGQEARLRCSPMKGHSHVYWYRQLPEEGLKFMVYLQKENIIDESGMPKERFSAEFPKEGPSILRIQQVVRGDSAAYFCASTGTGNTEAFFGQGTRLTVV.

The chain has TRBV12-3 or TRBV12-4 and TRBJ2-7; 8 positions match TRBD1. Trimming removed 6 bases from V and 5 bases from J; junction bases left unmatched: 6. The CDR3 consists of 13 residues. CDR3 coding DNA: TGTGCCAGCAGCCGACAGGGGATGAACGAGCAGTACTTC. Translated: CASSRQGMNEQYF.

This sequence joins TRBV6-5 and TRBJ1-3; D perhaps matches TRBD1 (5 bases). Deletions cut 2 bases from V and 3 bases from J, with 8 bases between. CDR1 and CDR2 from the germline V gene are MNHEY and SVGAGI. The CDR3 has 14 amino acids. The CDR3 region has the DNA TGTGCCAGCAGTTACGGGGGATTTGGAAACACCATATATTTT. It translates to CASSYGGFGNTIYF.

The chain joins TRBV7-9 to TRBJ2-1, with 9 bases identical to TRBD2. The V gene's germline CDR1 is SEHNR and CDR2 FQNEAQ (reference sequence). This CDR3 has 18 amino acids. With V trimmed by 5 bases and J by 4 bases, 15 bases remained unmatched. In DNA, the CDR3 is TGTGCCAGCAGCCCGACCACCCACAGGGGACTAGCTTACAATGAGCAGTTCTTC. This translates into CASSPTTHRGLAYNEQFF.

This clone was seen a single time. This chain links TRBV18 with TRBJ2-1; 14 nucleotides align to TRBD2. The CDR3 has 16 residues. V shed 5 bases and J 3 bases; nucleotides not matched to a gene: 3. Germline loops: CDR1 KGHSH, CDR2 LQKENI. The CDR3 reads CASSAGLAGGYNEQFF. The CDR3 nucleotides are TGTGCCAGCTCAGCAGGACTAGCGGGGGGCTACAATGAGCAGTTCTTC.

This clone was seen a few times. DNA for the CDR3: TGTGCCAGCAACTCCGTCGGGGGGCCAAACACCGGGGAGCTGTTTTTT. It is translated as CASNSVGGPNTGELFF. The V gene is TRBV7-8, the J gene TRBJ2-2; D perhaps matches TRBD2 (7 bases). V dropped 7 bases and J dropped 2 bases, with 17 bases sitting between them. The CDR3 is 16 amino acids. The germline V gene encodes CDR1 SGHVS and CDR2 FQNEAQ.

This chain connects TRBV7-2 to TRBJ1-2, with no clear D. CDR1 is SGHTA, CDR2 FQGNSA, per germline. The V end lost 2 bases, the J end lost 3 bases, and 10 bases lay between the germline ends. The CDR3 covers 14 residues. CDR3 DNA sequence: TGTGCCAGCAGCTTACCGAACAACCACTATGGCTACACCTTC. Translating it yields CASSLPNNHYGYTF.

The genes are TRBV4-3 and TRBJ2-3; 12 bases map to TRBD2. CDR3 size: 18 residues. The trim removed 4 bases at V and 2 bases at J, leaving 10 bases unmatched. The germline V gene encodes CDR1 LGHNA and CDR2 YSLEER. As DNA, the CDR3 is TGCGCCAGCAGCCTAGATTATGGGACTAGCGGGTACACAGATACGCAGTATTTT. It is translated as CASSLDYGTSGYTDTQYF.

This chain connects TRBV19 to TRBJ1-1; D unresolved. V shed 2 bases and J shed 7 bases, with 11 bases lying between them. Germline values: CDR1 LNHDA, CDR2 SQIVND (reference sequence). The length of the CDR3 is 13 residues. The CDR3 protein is CASSIYRPDEAFF. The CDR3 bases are TGTGCCAGTAGTATATACAGACCCGATGAAGCTTTCTTT.

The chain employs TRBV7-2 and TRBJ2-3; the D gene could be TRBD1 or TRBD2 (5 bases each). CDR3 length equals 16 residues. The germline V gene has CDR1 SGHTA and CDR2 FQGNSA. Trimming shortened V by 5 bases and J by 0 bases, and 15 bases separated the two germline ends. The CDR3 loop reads CASSPRGSGSTDTQYF. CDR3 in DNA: TGTGCCAGCAGCCCGAGGGGAAGCGGTAGCACAGATACGCAGTATTTT.

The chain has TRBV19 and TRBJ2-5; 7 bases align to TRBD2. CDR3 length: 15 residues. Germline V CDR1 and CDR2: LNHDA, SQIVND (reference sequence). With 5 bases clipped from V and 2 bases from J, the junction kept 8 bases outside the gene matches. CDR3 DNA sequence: TGTGCCAGTAGTGACGGGACTAACAGACAAGAGACCCAGTACTTC. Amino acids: CASSDGTNRQETQYF.

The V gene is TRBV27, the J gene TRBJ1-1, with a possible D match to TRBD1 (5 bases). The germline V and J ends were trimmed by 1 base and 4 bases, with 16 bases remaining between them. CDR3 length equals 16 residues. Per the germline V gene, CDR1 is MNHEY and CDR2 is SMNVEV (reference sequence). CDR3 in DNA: TGTGCCAGCAGTTTATATGTGGCAGGGTTGTCCACTGAAGCTTTCTTT. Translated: CASSLYVAGLSTEAFF.

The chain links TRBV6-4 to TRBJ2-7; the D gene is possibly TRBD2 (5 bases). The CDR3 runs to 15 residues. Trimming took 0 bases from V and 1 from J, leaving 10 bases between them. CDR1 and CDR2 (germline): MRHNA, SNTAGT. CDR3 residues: CASSDSHEGSYEQYF. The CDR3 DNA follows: TGTGCCAGCAGTGACTCACACGAGGGTTCCTACGAGCAGTACTTC.

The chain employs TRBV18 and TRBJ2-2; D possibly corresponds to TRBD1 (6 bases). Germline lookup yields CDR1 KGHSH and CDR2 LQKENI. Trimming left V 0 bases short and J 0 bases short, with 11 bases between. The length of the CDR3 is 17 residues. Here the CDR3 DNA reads TGTGCCAGCTCACCACCCGGACAGTTCGCGAACACCGGGGAGCTGTTTTTT. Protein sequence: CASSPPGQFANTGELFF. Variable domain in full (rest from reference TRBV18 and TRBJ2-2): NAGVMQNPRHLVRRRGQEARLRCSPMKGHSHVYWYRQLPEEGLKFMVYLQKENIIDESGMPKERFSAEFPKEGPSILRIQQVVRGDSAAYFCASSPPGQFANTGELFFGEGSRLTVL.

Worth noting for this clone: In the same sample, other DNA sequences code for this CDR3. CDR3 amino acids: CASSYVGQETQYF. The CDR3 coding sequence is TGTGCCAGCAGTTACGTAGGACAAGAGACCCAGTACTTC. The chain joins TRBV6-2 or TRBV6-3 to TRBJ2-5; D ambiguous. Germline V gene data show CDR1 as MNHEY and CDR2 as SVGEGT. The CDR3 is 13 residues long. The V gene lost 2 bases and the J gene lost 2 bases, with 6 bases spanning the gap.

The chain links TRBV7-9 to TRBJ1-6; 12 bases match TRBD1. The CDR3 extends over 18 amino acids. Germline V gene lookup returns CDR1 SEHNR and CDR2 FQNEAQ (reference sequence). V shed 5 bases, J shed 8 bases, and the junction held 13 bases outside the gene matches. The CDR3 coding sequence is TGTGCCAGCAGCCAACCTCCCGGGACAGGGGGCGAGGATTCACCCCTCCACTTT. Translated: CASSQPPGTGGEDSPLHF.